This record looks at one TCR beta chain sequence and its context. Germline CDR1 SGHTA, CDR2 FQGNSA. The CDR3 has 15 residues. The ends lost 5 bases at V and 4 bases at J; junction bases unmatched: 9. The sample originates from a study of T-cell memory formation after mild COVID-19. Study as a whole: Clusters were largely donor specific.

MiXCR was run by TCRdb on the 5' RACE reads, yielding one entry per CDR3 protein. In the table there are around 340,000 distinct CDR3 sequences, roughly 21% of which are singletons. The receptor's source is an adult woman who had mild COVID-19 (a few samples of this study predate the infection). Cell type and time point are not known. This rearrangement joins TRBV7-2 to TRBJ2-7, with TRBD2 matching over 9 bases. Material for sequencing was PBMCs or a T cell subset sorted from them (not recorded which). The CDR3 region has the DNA TGTGCCAGCAGCGCTATAGCGGGAGTGTCTTACGAGCAGTACTTC. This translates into CASSAIAGVSYEQYF.